The 25 T cell receptor beta chains below all came from one sample that was sequenced in a study of cytomegalovirus exposure and HLA in healthy donors. Primers for the PCR totalled 60 Vbeta and 13 Jbeta. Some clones are missing from TCRdb's copy, which holds only in-frame ones; the method was immunoSEQ multiplex PCR. The sample has around 140,000 clones, more than 75% seen once. Sequenced sample: PBMCs. The receptors here all came from a young woman in good health and CMV-seropositive.

The chain carries TRBV28 and TRBJ1-1; TRBD1 agrees at 9 bases. The trim removed 6 bases at V and 0 bases at J, leaving 2 bases unmatched. The CDR3 is 14 residues long. Germline CDR1 is MDHEN and CDR2 is SYDVKM. The CDR3 here is CASRTGGMNTEAFF. DNA of the CDR3: TGTGCCAGCAGGACAGGGGGGATGAACACTGAAGCTTTCTTT.

Points on this clone: The same CDR3 also results from other DNA sequences found in this sample. The chain carries TRBV7-9 and TRBJ1-4; possible D gene TRBD1, 6 bases. V was clipped by 0 bases and J by 8 bases, with 10 bases between them. The CDR3 contains 14 residues. Germline assignment: CDR1 SEHNR and CDR2 FQNEAQ (reference sequence). CDR3 sequence reads: CASSLAGGGEKLFF. CDR3 DNA: TGTGCCAGCAGCTTAGCAGGGGGTGGAGAAAAACTGTTTTTT.

The CDR3 DNA is TGTGCCAGCAGCTTGGGCGCGGGGGAGACCCAGTACTTC. This translates into CASSLGAGETQYF. V usage is TRBV5-5 and J usage is TRBJ2-5; possible D gene TRBD2, 6 bases. V lost 0 bases to trimming and J lost 5 bases, with 8 bases between them. The V gene's germline CDR1 is SGHKS and CDR2 YYEKEE (reference sequence). CDR3 length equals 13 residues. Together with reference TRBV5-5 and TRBJ2-5, the CDR3 gives the full variable domain: DAGVTQSPTHLIKTRGQQVTLRCSPISGHKSVSWYQQVLGQGPQFIFQYYEKEERGRGNFPDRFSARQFPNYSSELNVNALLLGDSALYLCASSLGAGETQYFGPGTRLLVL.

There are a few counts of this clone. The chain is built from TRBV4-1 and TRBJ1-2; no definite D call. Germline CDR1 MGHRA, CDR2 YSYEKL. V lost 2 bases and J lost 2, with 15 bases in between. This CDR3 is built from 16 residues. CDR3 loop: CASSQTLGRENYGYTF. In DNA, the CDR3 is TGCGCCAGCAGCCAAACGTTGGGCAGAGAGAACTATGGCTACACCTTC.

A few counts support this clone. The chain has TRBV5-6 and TRBJ2-4, with 9 bases identical to TRBD1. The CDR3 is 15 amino acids. V trimming: 0 bases; J trimming: 4 bases; junction bases outside the gene matches: 2. Germline V lookup: CDR1 SGHDT, CDR2 YYEEEE. The CDR3 nucleotides are TGTGCCAGCAGCTTGGAGGGACAGGGAAAAAACATTCAGTACTTC. Protein sequence: CASSLEGQGKNIQYF.

The gene calls are TRBV6-1 and TRBJ1-1; tentative D call: TRBD1 (5 bases). Germline lookup yields CDR1 MNHNS and CDR2 SASEGT. V gave up 4 bases and J gave up 6 bases, with 12 bases separating them. CDR3 length equals 13 residues. CDR3: CASSGQGGAEAFF. The CDR3 DNA reads as TGTGCCAGCAGTGGCCAGGGAGGCGCTGAAGCTTTCTTT.

The chain combines TRBV12-5 with TRBJ1-2; 7 bases align to TRBD1. CDR3 length: 15 residues. Germline assignment: CDR1 LGHNT and CDR2 FRNRAP. The J segment lost 3 bases and the V segment lost 5 bases, leaving 9 bases of the junction unmatched. The CDR3 reads CASGRTGVRDYGYTF. The CDR3 DNA is TGTGCTAGTGGTCGTACAGGGGTAAGGGACTATGGCTACACCTTC. The full variable domain, in which reference TRBV12-5 and TRBJ1-2 provide the parts outside the CDR3, is DARVTQTPRHKVTEMGQEVTMRCQPILGHNTVFWYRQTMMQGLELLAYFRNRAPLDDSGMPKDRFSAEMPDATLATLKIQPSEPRDSAVYFCASGRTGVRDYGYTFGSGTRLTVV.

In its sample, this clone was seen once. The chain carries TRBV4-1 and TRBJ2-7; possibly TRBD1 for D (5 bases). Looked up from germline, CDR1 is MGHRA and CDR2 is YSYEKL. With 0 bases removed from V and 1 base from J, the gap between germline ends came to 13 bases. The CDR3 is 16 residues long. Here the CDR3 reads CASSQDLFRASYEQYF. Here the CDR3 DNA reads TGCGCCAGCAGCCAAGATCTATTCAGGGCTTCCTACGAGCAGTACTTC.

The CDR3, as DNA: TGTGCCAGCAGTGGGGGGGTCAGAGAGACCCAGTACTTC. Its protein is CASSGGVRETQYF. The chain joins TRBV2 to TRBJ2-5; the D gene is possibly TRBD2 (6 bases). The CDR3 length is 13 residues. Trimming shortened V by 4 bases and J by 4 bases, and 10 bases separated the two germline ends. Germline V gene data show CDR1 as SNHLY and CDR2 as FYNNEI. Filled out from reference TRBV2 and TRBJ2-5, the complete variable domain reads EPEVTQTPSHQVTQMGQEVILRCVPISNHLYFYWYRQILGQKVEFLVSFYNNEISEKSEIFDDQFSVERPDGSNFTLKIRSTKLEDSAMYFCASSGGVRETQYFGPGTRLLVL.

This clone was seen only a few times. V usage is TRBV29-1 and J usage is TRBJ1-3, with 7 bases aligning to TRBD1. The J segment lost 3 bases and the V segment lost 7 bases, leaving 6 bases of the junction unmatched. Germline V gives CDR1 SQVTM, CDR2 ANQGSEA. The CDR3 has 13 residues. CDR3 in amino acids: CSATGTVGNTIYF. CDR3 coding DNA: TGCAGCGCTACCGGGACAGTTGGAAACACCATATATTTT. The variable domain in full, with the rest retrieved from reference TRBV29-1 and TRBJ1-3, is SAVISQKPSRDICQRGTSLTIQCQVDSQVTMMFWYRQQPGQSLTLIATANQGSEATYESGFVIDKFPISRPNLTFSTLTVSNMSPEDSSIYLCSATGTVGNTIYFGEGSWLTVV.

V is TRBV6-4 and J is TRBJ1-1; D possibly corresponds to TRBD1 (6 bases). The CDR3 length is 13 residues. Per germline, CDR1 MRHNA and CDR2 SNTAGT. V was pared by 4 bases and J by 1 base, with 7 bases between. The CDR3 sequence is CASSGTENTEAFF. The CDR3 DNA is TGTGCCAGCAGTGGGACAGAGAACACTGAAGCTTTCTTT.

The chain combines TRBV5-1 with TRBJ2-5, with 8 bases aligning to TRBD2. The ends lost 0 bases at V and 2 bases at J; junction bases unmatched: 6. Per the germline V gene, CDR1 is SGHRS and CDR2 is YFSETQ. The CDR3 length is 16 residues. CDR3 nucleotide sequence: TGCGCCAGCAGCTTGGACGGGGCTAGCGGGCAAGAGACCCAGTACTTC. It encodes CASSLDGASGQETQYF.

This clone has only a few counts. V and J are TRBV6-4 and TRBJ1-1; 10 bases are a match to TRBD1. This CDR3 contains 14 residues. Germline loops: CDR1 MRHNA, CDR2 SNTAGT. After removal of 5 bases from V and 3 bases from J, the junction contained 3 bases not matched to a gene. CDR3 sequence reads: CASSPGQGHTEAFF. CDR3 nucleotide sequence: TGTGCCAGCAGTCCGGGACAGGGGCACACTGAAGCTTTCTTT.

The V call is TRBV6-5, the J call TRBJ2-2; weak D call: TRBD1 (6 bases). The CDR3 contains 14 residues. Germline CDR1 and CDR2: MNHEY and SVGAGI. V gave up 6 bases and J gave up 4 bases, with 12 bases separating them. The CDR3 bases are TGTGCCAGCAGCAGGGGCGGAGGCACCGGGGAGCTGTTTTTT. Protein product: CASSRGGGTGELFF.

This chain uses TRBV5-1 with TRBJ2-3, with D possibly being TRBD2 (5 bases). The CDR3 spans 13 residues. V was pared by 6 bases and J by 3 bases, with 11 bases between. The germline V gene has CDR1 SGHRS and CDR2 YFSETQ. CDR3 bases: TGCGCCAGCAAGGGTCGGGAAACAGATACGCAGTATTTT. Translating gives CASKGRETDTQYF.

V is TRBV11-1 and J is TRBJ2-5, with 9 bases fitting TRBD1. Germline V gives CDR1 SGHAT, CDR2 FQDESV (reference sequence). V shed 5 bases and J 4 bases; nucleotides not matched to a gene: 2. This CDR3 region has 13 residues. The CDR3 DNA reads as TGTGCCAGCAGCATGGACAGGGGAGAGACCCAGTACTTC. It codes for CASSMDRGETQYF. The whole variable domain, filled in from reference TRBV11-1 and TRBJ2-5, reads EAEVAQSPRYKITEKSQAVAFWCDPISGHATLYWYRQILGQGPELLVQFQDESVVDDSQLPKDRFSAERLKGVDSTLKIQPAELGDSAMYLCASSMDRGETQYFGPGTRLLVL.

The rearrangement joins TRBV5-1 to TRBJ1-6, with 10 bases lining up with TRBD1. V lost 4 bases, J lost 4 bases, and 8 bases stayed unmatched. CDR1 SGHRS and CDR2 YFSETQ come from the germline V gene. This CDR3 spans 17 amino acids. The CDR3 loop is CASSPTGGPRYNSPLHF. CDR3 sequence (DNA): TGCGCCAGCAGCCCGACAGGGGGCCCAAGATATAATTCACCCCTCCACTTT.

This clone was detected only a few times. The chain joins TRBV12-5 to TRBJ2-3; D not certain. With 5 bases removed from V and 0 bases from J, the gap between germline ends came to 9 bases. Germline values: CDR1 LGHNT, CDR2 FRNRAP. The CDR3 extends over 14 amino acids. This CDR3 reads CASGPETSTDTQYF. The CDR3 bases are TGTGCTAGTGGTCCTGAGACTAGCACAGATACGCAGTATTTT.

V and J are TRBV29-1 and TRBJ2-3; 10 bases line up with TRBD2. The CDR3 covers 14 residues. The germline V gene encodes CDR1 SQVTM and CDR2 ANQGSEA. With V trimmed by 4 bases and J by 5 bases, 6 bases remained unmatched. The CDR3 protein is CSVAAASGGDTQYF. The CDR3 DNA is TGCAGCGTTGCGGCCGCTAGCGGGGGAGATACGCAGTATTTT.

This chain connects TRBV4-2 to TRBJ2-1, with D perhaps matching TRBD2 (6 bases). The CDR3 is 17 residues long. V dropped 0 bases and J dropped 3 bases, with 15 bases sitting between them. Germline loops: CDR1 LGHNA, CDR2 YNFKEQ. The CDR3 is CASSQERGTEIYNEQFF. The CDR3 nucleotides are TGTGCCAGCAGCCAAGAGCGCGGGACTGAGATCTACAATGAGCAGTTCTTC.

CDR3 amino acids: CASSRDMGNYGYTF. DNA of the CDR3: TGCGCCAGCAGCCGGGACATGGGGAACTATGGCTACACCTTC. The chain combines TRBV4-3 with TRBJ1-2, with D possibly matching TRBD1 (6 bases). This CDR3 contains 14 residues. Trimming stripped 4 bases from V and 2 bases from J, with 11 bases between. Germline V gene sequence: CDR1 LGHNA, CDR2 YSLEER.

The chain joins TRBV7-2 to TRBJ1-1, with unresolved D. The V and J ends lost 2 bases and 3 bases respectively, with 10 bases between them. This CDR3 is 14 amino acids long. Germline lookup yields CDR1 SGHTA and CDR2 FQGNSA. The CDR3 region is CASSLKGRDTEAFF. The DNA for the CDR3 is TGTGCCAGCAGCTTAAAAGGGCGGGACACTGAAGCTTTCTTT.

This chain links TRBV6-5 with TRBJ2-1, with D perhaps TRBD1 (5 bases). CDR3 length equals 15 residues. CDR1 and CDR2 (germline): MNHEY, SVGAGI. The V end lost 5 bases, the J end lost 2 bases, and 13 bases lay between the germline ends. The CDR3 DNA is TGTGCCAGCAGTCCGGACACCCTTACCTACAATGAGCAGTTCTTC. Translated: CASSPDTLTYNEQFF.

The chain employs TRBV5-1 and TRBJ2-1; unclear D gene. V was shortened by 0 bases and J by 4 bases, with 8 bases between the two germline ends. CDR1 and CDR2 from the germline V gene are SGHRS and YFSETQ. The CDR3 loop spans 14 amino acids. The CDR3 region has the DNA TGCGCCAGCAGCTTGGAACAGAGTTACAATGAGCAGTTCTTC. Protein product: CASSLEQSYNEQFF. The complete variable domain, with remaining parts taken from reference TRBV5-1 and TRBJ2-1, reads KAGVTQTPRYLIKTRGQQVTLSCSPISGHRSVSWYQQTPGQGLQFLFEYFSETQRNKGNFPGRFSGRQFSNSRSEMNVSTLELGDSALYLCASSLEQSYNEQFFGPGTRLTVL.

The genes are TRBV11-1 and TRBJ1-5; no clear D. The germline CDR1 and CDR2 sequences are SGHAT and FQDESV (reference sequence). This CDR3 contains 13 residues. Trimming pared 1 base from V and 4 bases from J, leaving 5 bases between. The CDR3 nucleotides read TGTGCCAGCAGCTTAGAGGAGAATCAGCCCCAGCATTTT. As protein: CASSLEENQPQHF.